This T cell receptor beta chain is from a study of vaccination and CD4 T cells after COVID-19. Details on this clonotype: Its antigen is undetermined.

Documented treatment: roughly 10-day PBMC culture with coronavirus spike peptide pools or control peptides (ViraFEST assay). Sequencing of the DNA from cultured CD4+ T cells was carried out with the Oncomine TCR Beta short-read assay. Each CDR3 protein gets one entry after TCRdb re-called the PCR reads with MiXCR. The sample shows more than 10,000 distinct CDR3 sequences, roughly 31% of them seen only once. Study results and caveats: For convalescent patients, 304 of the 307 vaccine-specific clones analyzed were classified as spike mono-reactive.

Material: CD4+ T cells from blood, cultured in vitro, obtained after SARS-CoV-2 vaccination. The origin of this receptor is a human donor who had recovered from COVID-19.

CDR3 bases: TGCAGTGCTAGATTCGGTTTCGGGAATCAGCCCCAGCATTTT. Translating it yields CSARFGFGNQPQHF. V usage is TRBV20-1 and J usage is TRBJ1-5; D is unclear. The CDR3 runs to 14 residues. Germline V gene sequence: CDR1 DFQATT, CDR2 SNEGSKA (reference sequence). The V end was cut by 2 bases, the J end by 4 bases, with 12 bases between.